This entry features one T cell receptor (beta chain) sequence. No antigen is known for it. V lost 2 bases and J lost 0, with 9 bases in between. The V gene's germline CDR1 is SEHNR and CDR2 FQNEAQ (reference sequence). This CDR3 is built from 15 residues. The sample comes from a study of beta chain features in type 1 diabetes. Overall study findings and caveats: Comparison showed that naive, central memory and Treg TCRB repertoires appeared more similar among patients than among healthy donors.

The whole isolated RNA underwent reverse transcription, so sequencing captured expressed TCRB transcripts. Sequencing was performed with immunoSEQ multiplex PCR; in TCRdb, only in-frame clones are kept and a portion is missing. The sample includes about 620,000 clones, around a sixth of them seen just once. The clonotype originates from a man between 18 and 35 years old in good health. Sequencing input: naive CD4+ T cells from blood. The chain recombines TRBV7-9 with TRBJ2-3; D uncertain. DNA for the CDR3: TGTGCCAGCAGCTTATGGGCCCCTAGCACAGATACGCAGTATTTT. It translates to CASSLWAPSTDTQYF.